These 5 T cell receptor beta chains came from one sample sequenced in a study of shared clonotypes between healthy human individuals. Sequencing was performed with immunoSEQ multiplex PCR; in TCRdb, only in-frame clones are kept and a portion is missing. Of 2 million to 2.5 million clones detected, 90% to 96% appear once; the ten largest clones hold 0.1% to 0.15%. Sequenced: naive CD4+ T cells sorted from blood. Sample subset: CD45RA+ positively selected. The receptors come from a man aged 18 to 30 in good health.

In the case of this clone: Other DNA sequences in the same sample also yield this CDR3. The J gene is TRBJ2-2, the V gene TRBV18; tentative D call: TRBD2 (5 bases). From germline, CDR1 is KGHSH and CDR2 LQKENI. The CDR3 length is 14 residues. The ends were cut back, 3 bases at V and 5 bases at J, with 10 bases in the middle. CDR3 in DNA: TGTGCCAGCTCACCCCCTAGCCGAACCGGGGAGCTGTTTTTT. Protein product: CASSPPSRTGELFF.

The chain employs TRBV28 and TRBJ2-2; the D is unclear. CDR1 is MDHEN and CDR2 is SYDVKM in the germline V gene. V lost 2 bases to trimming and J lost 1 base, with 8 bases between them. CDR3 size: 15 residues. The CDR3 is CASSLASWNTGELFF. For the CDR3, the DNA is TGTGCCAGCAGTTTAGCCAGCTGGAACACCGGGGAGCTGTTTTTT.

The V call is TRBV6-1, the J call TRBJ2-7; tentative D call: TRBD2 (6 bases). Per germline, CDR1 MNHNS and CDR2 SASEGT. Trimming took 2 bases from V and 6 from J, leaving 17 bases between them. The CDR3 contains 15 residues. The CDR3 DNA reads as TGTGCCAGCAGTGAAAGTTGGGACTTCGTCCGCGAGCAGTACTTC. Its protein is CASSESWDFVREQYF.

This rearrangement joins TRBV27 to TRBJ2-2; unclear D gene. The V end lost 3 bases, the J end lost 8 bases, and 10 bases lay between the germline ends. Germline CDR1 reads MNHEY; CDR2 reads SMNVEV (reference sequence). The CDR3 has 13 amino acids. The CDR3 DNA reads as TGTGCCAGCAGTTTCTCAGTAGGTGGGGAGCTGTTTTTT. This codes for CASSFSVGGELFF.

The chain uses TRBV5-1 and TRBJ2-5; 9 bases fit TRBD2. Germline V CDR1 and CDR2: SGHRS, YFSETQ. The CDR3 is made up of 15 amino acids. J lost 5 bases, V lost 1 base, and 6 bases had no gene match. The CDR3 bases are TGCGCCAGCAGCTTGCCTAGCGGGGTAAAGGAGACCCAGTACTTC. Encoded protein: CASSLPSGVKETQYF.